This T cell receptor beta chain was sequenced for a study of shared clonotypes between healthy human individuals. As for the study in general: A couple of women and a few men aged 18 to 49 made up the donors. Regarding the study as a whole: Larger estimated richness was generally seen in naive subsets than in memory subsets.

Trimming shortened V by 3 bases and J by 7 bases, and 15 bases separated the two germline ends. Germline V gene data show CDR1 as WNHNN and CDR2 as SYGVQD (reference sequence). The CDR3 has 14 residues. Assay execution took place at the deep level. Profiled with immunoSEQ multiplex PCR; TCRdb holds only in-frame clones, not every one. The table has 2,500,000 or so clones, roughly 93% seen once. This clone was detected only a few times. Its antigen remains unknown. The sample comprised naive CD4+ T cells from PBMCs. Subset denoted: CD45RA+ positively selected. The receptor comes from a man aged 18-30 years in good health. Some clones in this sample may be carry-over from other donors' samples. V gene TRBV10-1 combines with J gene TRBJ1-2; a possible D gene is TRBD1 (6 bases). The CDR3 DNA reads as TGCGCCAGCAGTGAAGACAGGTCACGCTCTGGCTACACCTTC. It is translated as CASSEDRSRSGYTF.